This T cell receptor (beta chain) was captured by sequencing in a study of tumor and adjacent non-tumor tissue in lung cancer. Overall study: The cohort had 12 adenocarcinoma, a couple of squamous cell and 1 small cell patients. Patients were aged about 30 to 80, fewer than twelve men and 4 to 6 women, stage I to III.

As regards this clonotype: This may be a read error: a much more frequent sequence differs by one nucleotide.

TCRbeta libraries were built with three rounds of nested PCR, modified from ARM-PCR. TCRdb reanalysed the multiplex PCR reads using MiXCR and keeps one entry per CDR3 protein. The sample holds 80,000 to 130,000 distinct CDR3 sequences, around three fifths seen once. RNA was extracted from bulk tissue without any cell sorting. More than 3 cm separated this lung sample from the edge of the tumor. Newly diagnosed lung cancer patients had thoracic surgery in China, August–November 2014, without prior chemotherapy. The receptor comes from a man younger than 45 with non-small cell lung cancer. The specimen sequenced was distant non-tumor lung tissue.

In nucleotides, the CDR3 is TGCAGTGGTAGAGATCCCTTCGGGGAGAACACTGAAGCTTTCTTT. It yields the protein CSGRDPFGENTEAFF. The chain is built from TRBV20-1 and TRBJ1-1; D unresolved. The V gene's germline CDR1 is DFQATT and CDR2 SNEGSKA (reference sequence). There are 15 residues in the CDR3.